This paragraph covers one T cell receptor beta chain sequence. The sample is drawn from a study of T-cell reconstitution after alpha-beta-depleted transplantation in children. The TCRbeta library was prepared with unique molecular identifiers. TCRdb analysed the PCR reads with MiXCR anew, one entry per CDR3 protein. The data show about 360,000 distinct CDR3 sequences, 13% seen once. The V end was cut by 5 bases, the J end by 2 bases, with 8 bases between. Germline loops: CDR1 PRHDT, CDR2 FYEKMQ (reference sequence). The length of the CDR3 is 13 residues. The chain joins TRBV13 to TRBJ2-3; D uncertain. This sample comprised PBMCs, obtained from the stem cell graft. The TCR was taken from a human donor who donated a stem cell graft to a child with Fanconi anemia. CDR3 DNA: TGTGCCAGCAGCATCGCTCTCACAGATACGCAGTATTTT. Residues: CASSIALTDTQYF.